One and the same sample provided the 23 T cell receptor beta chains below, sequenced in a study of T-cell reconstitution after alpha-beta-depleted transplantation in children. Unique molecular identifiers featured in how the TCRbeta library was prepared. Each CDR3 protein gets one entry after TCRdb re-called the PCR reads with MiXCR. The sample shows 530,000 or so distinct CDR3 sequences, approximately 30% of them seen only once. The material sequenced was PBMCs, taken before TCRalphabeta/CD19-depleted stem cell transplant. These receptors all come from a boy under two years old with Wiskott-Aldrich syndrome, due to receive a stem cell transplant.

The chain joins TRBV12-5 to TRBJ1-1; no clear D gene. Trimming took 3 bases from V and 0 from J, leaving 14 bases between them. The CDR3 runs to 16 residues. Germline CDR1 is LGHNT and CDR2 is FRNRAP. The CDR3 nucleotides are TGTGCTAGTGGTTTTTCGGGGAGATTGATGAACACTGAAGCTTTCTTT. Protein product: CASGFSGRLMNTEAFF.

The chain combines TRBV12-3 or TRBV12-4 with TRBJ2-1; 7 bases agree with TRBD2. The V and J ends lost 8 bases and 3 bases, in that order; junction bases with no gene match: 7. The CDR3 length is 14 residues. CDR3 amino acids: CASLTRTSYNEQFF. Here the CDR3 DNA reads TGTGCCAGCCTTACCCGGACTAGCTACAATGAGCAGTTCTTC.

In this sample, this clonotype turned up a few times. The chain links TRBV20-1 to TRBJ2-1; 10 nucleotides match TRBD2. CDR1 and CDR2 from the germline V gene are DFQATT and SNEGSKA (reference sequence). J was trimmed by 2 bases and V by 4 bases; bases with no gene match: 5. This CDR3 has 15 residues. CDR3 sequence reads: CSATRTSGAYNEQFF. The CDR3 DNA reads TGCAGTGCTACTCGGACTAGCGGAGCCTACAATGAGCAGTTCTTC.

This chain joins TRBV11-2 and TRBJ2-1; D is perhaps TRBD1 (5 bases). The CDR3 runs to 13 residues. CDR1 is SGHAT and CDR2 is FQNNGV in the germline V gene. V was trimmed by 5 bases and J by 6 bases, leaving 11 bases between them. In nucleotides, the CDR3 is TGTGCCAGCAGCCCTGGGGCTCCCAATGAGCAGTTCTTC. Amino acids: CASSPGAPNEQFF.

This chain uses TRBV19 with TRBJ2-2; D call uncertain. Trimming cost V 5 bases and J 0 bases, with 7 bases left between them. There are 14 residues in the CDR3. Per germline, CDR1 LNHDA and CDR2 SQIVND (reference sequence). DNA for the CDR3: TGTGCCAGTAGTGCCGCGGCGAACACCGGGGAGCTGTTTTTT. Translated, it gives CASSAAANTGELFF.

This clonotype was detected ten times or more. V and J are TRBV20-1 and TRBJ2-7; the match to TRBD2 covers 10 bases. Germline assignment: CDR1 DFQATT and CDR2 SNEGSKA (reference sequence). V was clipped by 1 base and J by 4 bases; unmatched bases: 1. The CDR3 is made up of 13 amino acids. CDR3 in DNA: TGCAGTGCTAGAGGACTAGCGGGTTACGAGCAGTACTTC. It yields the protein CSARGLAGYEQYF.

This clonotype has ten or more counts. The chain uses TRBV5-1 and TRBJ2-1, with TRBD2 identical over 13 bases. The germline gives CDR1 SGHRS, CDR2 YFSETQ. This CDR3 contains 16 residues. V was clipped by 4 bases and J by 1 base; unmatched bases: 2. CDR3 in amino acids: CASSVTSGRSYNEQFF. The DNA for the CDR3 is TGCGCCAGCAGCGTGACTAGCGGGAGGTCCTACAATGAGCAGTTCTTC.

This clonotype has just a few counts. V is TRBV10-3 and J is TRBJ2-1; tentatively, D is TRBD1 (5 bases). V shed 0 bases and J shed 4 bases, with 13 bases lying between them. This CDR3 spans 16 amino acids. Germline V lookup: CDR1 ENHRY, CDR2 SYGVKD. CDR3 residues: CAISESLGVLYNEQFF. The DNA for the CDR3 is TGTGCCATCAGTGAGTCGCTAGGGGTGTTATACAATGAGCAGTTCTTC.

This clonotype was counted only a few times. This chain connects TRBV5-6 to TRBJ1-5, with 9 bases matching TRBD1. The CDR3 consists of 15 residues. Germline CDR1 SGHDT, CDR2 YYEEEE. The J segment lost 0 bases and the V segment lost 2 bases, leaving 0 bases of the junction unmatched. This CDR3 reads CASSLQGASNQPQHF. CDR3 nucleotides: TGTGCCAGCAGCTTACAGGGGGCTAGCAATCAGCCCCAGCATTTT.

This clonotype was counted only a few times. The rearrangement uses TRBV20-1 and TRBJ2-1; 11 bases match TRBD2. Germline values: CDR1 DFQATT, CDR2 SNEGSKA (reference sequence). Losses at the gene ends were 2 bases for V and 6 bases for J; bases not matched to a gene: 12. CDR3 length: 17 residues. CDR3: CSARIAGGPKVFNEQFF. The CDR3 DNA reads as TGCAGTGCTAGAATAGCGGGAGGGCCTAAGGTATTCAATGAGCAGTTCTTC.

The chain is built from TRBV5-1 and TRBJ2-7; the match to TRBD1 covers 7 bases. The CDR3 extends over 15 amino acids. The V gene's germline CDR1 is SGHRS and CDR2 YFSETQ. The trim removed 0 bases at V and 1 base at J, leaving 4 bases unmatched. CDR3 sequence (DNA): TGCGCCAGCAGCTTGGCCCAGGGGGATTCCTACGAGCAGTACTTC. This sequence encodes CASSLAQGDSYEQYF.

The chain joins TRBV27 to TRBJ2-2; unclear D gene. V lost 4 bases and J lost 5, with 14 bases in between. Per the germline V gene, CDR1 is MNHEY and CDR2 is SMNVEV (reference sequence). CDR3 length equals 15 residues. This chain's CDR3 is CASSWVSVGTGELFF. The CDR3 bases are TGTGCCAGCAGTTGGGTGTCGGTGGGTACCGGGGAGCTGTTTTTT.

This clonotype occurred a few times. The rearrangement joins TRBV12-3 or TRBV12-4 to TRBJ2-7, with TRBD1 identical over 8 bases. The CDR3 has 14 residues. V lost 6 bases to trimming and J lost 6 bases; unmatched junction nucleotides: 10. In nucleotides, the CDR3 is TGTGCCAGCAGCCGCGCGGACAGGGCCGGCGAGCAGTACTTC. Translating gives CASSRADRAGEQYF.

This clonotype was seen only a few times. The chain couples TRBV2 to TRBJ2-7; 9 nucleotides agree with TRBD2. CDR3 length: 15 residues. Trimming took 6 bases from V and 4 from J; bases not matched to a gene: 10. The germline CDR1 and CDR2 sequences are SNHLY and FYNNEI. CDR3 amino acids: CASSREAGGPYEQYF. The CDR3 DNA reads TGTGCCAGCAGCCGGGAGGCGGGAGGGCCTTACGAGCAGTACTTC.

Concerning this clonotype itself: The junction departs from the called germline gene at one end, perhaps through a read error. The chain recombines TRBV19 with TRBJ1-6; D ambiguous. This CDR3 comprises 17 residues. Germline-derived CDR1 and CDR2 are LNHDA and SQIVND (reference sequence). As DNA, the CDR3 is TGTGCCAGTAGTATGGACGTTCGAAGCTCCTATAATTCACTCCTCCACTTT. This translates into CASSMDVRSSYNSLLHF. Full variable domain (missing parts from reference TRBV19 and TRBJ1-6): DGGITQSPKYLFRKEGQNVTLSCEQNLNHDAMYWYRQDPGQGLRLIYYSQIVNDFQKGDIAEGYSVSREKKESFPLTVTSAQKNPTAFYLCASSMDVRSSYNSLLHFGNGTRLTVT.

The CDR3 nucleotides are TGCAGTGCTAGTACGTGGCTCTACGAGCAGTACTTC. Translation gives CSASTWLYEQYF. The chain uses TRBV20-1 and TRBJ2-7, with unresolved D. The germline CDR1 and CDR2 sequences are DFQATT and SNEGSKA (reference sequence). The CDR3 is 12 amino acids. Between the trimmed V and J ends, which lost 3 bases and 3 bases, there was a span of 9 bases.

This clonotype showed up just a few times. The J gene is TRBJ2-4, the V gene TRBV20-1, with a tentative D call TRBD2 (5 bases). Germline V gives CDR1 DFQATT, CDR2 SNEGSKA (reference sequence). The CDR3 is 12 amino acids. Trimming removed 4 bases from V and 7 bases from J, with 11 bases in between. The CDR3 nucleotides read TGCAGTGCTAAATTACCGGGGAACATTCAGTACTTC. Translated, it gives CSAKLPGNIQYF.

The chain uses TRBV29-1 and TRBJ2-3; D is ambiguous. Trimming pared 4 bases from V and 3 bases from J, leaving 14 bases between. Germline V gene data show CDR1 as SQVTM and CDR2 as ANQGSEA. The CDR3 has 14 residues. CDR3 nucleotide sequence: TGCAGCGTTGGAATCGTGAGCGTAACAGATACGCAGTATTTT. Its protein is CSVGIVSVTDTQYF.

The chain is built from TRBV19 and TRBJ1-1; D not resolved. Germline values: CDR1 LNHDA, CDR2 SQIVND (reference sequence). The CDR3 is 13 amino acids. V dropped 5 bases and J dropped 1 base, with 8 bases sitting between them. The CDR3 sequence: CASSVDKNTEAFF. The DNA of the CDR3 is TGTGCCAGTAGTGTTGACAAGAACACTGAAGCTTTCTTT.

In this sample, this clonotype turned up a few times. The DNA for the CDR3 is TGTGCCAGCAGCGACCTGCCCAGGGCGGAGGAGCAGTACTTC. It specifies CASSDLPRAEEQYF. The gene calls are TRBV28 and TRBJ2-7; tentatively, D is TRBD1 (5 bases). In germline, CDR1 is MDHEN, CDR2 SYDVKM. Between the trimmed V and J ends, which lost 6 bases and 7 bases, there was a span of 19 bases. The CDR3 length is 14 residues.

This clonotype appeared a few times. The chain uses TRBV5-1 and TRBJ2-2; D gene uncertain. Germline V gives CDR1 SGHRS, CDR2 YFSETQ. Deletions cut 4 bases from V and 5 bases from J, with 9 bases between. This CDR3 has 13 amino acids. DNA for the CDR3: TGCGCCAGCAGCCCCTTACAGACCGGGGAGCTGTTTTTT. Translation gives CASSPLQTGELFF.

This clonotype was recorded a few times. The CDR3 is CASSRGTSYEQYF. CDR3 bases: TGCGCCAGCAGCAGGGGGACTAGCTACGAGCAGTACTTC. The V gene is TRBV5-1, the J gene TRBJ2-7; 8 bases map to TRBD2. The length of the CDR3 is 13 residues. After removal of 4 bases from V and 3 bases from J, the junction contained 3 bases not matched to a gene. Germline assignment: CDR1 SGHRS and CDR2 YFSETQ.

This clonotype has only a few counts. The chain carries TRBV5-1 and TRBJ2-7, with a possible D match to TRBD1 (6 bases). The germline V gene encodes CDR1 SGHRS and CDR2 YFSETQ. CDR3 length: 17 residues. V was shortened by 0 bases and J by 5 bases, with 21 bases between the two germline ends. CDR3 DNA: TGCGCCAGCAGCTTGGGATATGGGCAGGGGAAAATAGACGAGCAGTACTTC. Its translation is CASSLGYGQGKIDEQYF. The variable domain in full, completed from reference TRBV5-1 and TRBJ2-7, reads KAGVTQTPRYLIKTRGQQVTLSCSPISGHRSVSWYQQTPGQGLQFLFEYFSETQRNKGNFPGRFSGRQFSNSRSEMNVSTLELGDSALYLCASSLGYGQGKIDEQYFGPGTRLTVT.